The entry that follows covers one TCR beta chain sequence. Its antigen is not identified. This record belongs to a study of CD8+ T cells in alopecia areata. cDNA serving as the sequencing template came from extracted, reverse transcribed RNA. Assay: immunoSEQ multiplex PCR; the TCRdb copy retains only in-frame clones and omits some. Of about 270,000 clones listed, over 45% are singletons. In germline, CDR1 is GTSNPN, CDR2 SVGIG (reference sequence). The CDR3 runs 13 residues. Trimming stripped 4 bases from V and 4 bases from J, with 13 bases between. Whole-study findings and limits: With tofacitinib ongoing, many expanded lesional clones persisted in both scalp and blood. Clonality in the scalp and expanded CD8+ clones ranked among the top 100 were significantly decreased by tofacitinib.

Treatment of the sample: oral pan-JAK inhibitor, 5-10 mg twice daily. It was from alopecia areata patients that lesional scalp punch biopsies and peripheral blood were collected. Sequences were derived from CD4+ T cells sorted from blood, sampled around week 54, from a patient treated with tofacitinib. This chain links TRBV30 with TRBJ1-2; D unresolved. The TCR was taken from a human donor with alopecia areata. CDR3: CAWTPASTYGYTF. CDR3 DNA: TGTGCCTGGACTCCCGCCAGCACCTATGGCTACACCTTC.